Detailed here is one T cell receptor (beta chain). In the original analysis: Estimation of nucleated cell counts relied on the amplification of reference gene primers. Sequencing used immunoSEQ multiplex PCR; TCRdb keeps in-frame clones, though not all of them. The V and J calls and clone size were taken over from that table, and D and trimming were inferred from the DNA. The table has 150,000 to 200,000 clones, approximately 86% seen once. The sample comes from a study of blood T cell repertoires in COVID-19. Looking at the study overall: Sites in the United States, Italy and Spain provided acute and convalescent COVID-19 samples. PBMCs, B-cell-depleted T cells, or T cells provided the cDNA or gDNA that made up the material.

The V gene end was trimmed by 6 bases and the J gene end by 2 bases; junction bases not matched to a gene: 7. This CDR3 region has 15 residues. Germline CDR1 is MNHEY and CDR2 is SMNVEV (reference sequence). The sequence was obtained from a man younger than 35 with acute or convalescent COVID-19. The sequencing input was peripheral blood. The gene calls are TRBV27 and TRBJ1-5, with TRBD1 identical over 7 bases. CDR3 nucleotide sequence: TGTGCCAGCAGCTCTACAGGGGCGGGCAATCAGCCCCAGCATTTT. This sequence encodes CASSSTGAGNQPQHF.